This entry concerns a single T cell receptor (beta chain). Clones were read by immunoSEQ multiplex PCR, and TCRdb kept only the in-frame ones, dropping some. The sample lists 37,000 or so clones; more than 75% were seen once. The data derive from a study of lymphopenia after photon versus proton radiotherapy. V was clipped by 2 bases and J by 7 bases, with 13 bases between them. CDR1 and CDR2 from the germline V gene are SGHRS and YFSETQ. This CDR3 spans 14 amino acids. The source was peripheral blood, collected from a patient treated with photon-based radiotherapy. This receptor was identified in a man aged 50-60 years with gastric cancer. J is TRBJ1-5 and V is TRBV5-1; the D gene is possibly TRBD1 (5 bases). The DNA of the CDR3 is TGCGCCAGCAGCTTTGACCCAGGGAAACAGCCCCAGCATTTT. This encodes CASSFDPGKQPQHF.